These T cell receptor beta chains were read from a single sample in a study of blood T cell repertoires in COVID-19. Profiled with immunoSEQ multiplex PCR; TCRdb holds only in-frame clones, not every one. The table lists roughly 170,000 clones, more than 65% of them singletons. The sample consisted of peripheral blood. These receptors originate from an older woman with COVID-19, enrolled during active disease. CDR3s include the opening cysteine and the closing phenylalanine or tryptophan. The D gene is left open where the match is weak. Size is omitted from some rows. Given values are once, few, many or a class for expanded clones.

V gene	J gene	D gene	clone size	CDR3 DNA	CDR3 protein
TRBV7-8	TRBJ1-5	TRBD1	.	TGTGCCAGCAGCCCGGAGACAGGGTATAGCAATCAGCCCCAGCATTTT	CASSPETGYSNQPQHF
TRBV12-3/TRBV12-4	TRBJ2-3	.	.	TGTGCCAGCGGGCGGGTCGATACGCAGTATTTT	CASGRVDTQYF
TRBV5-6	TRBJ2-1	TRBD2	once	TGTGCCAGCAGCTTTGGGCGGGGGGCCAGTTGGGAGCAGTTCTTC	CASSFGRGASWEQFF
TRBV25-1	TRBJ1-4	.	.	TGTGCCAGCAGTGAATCGATTTGGGGCAATGAAAAACTGTTTTTT	CASSESIWGNEKLFF
TRBV28	TRBJ1-2	.	.	TGTGCCAGCAGTTTAGGGGGACTTCTACTTTATGGCTACACCTTC	CASSLGGLLLYGYTF
TRBV19	TRBJ2-7	.	.	TGTGCCAGTAGTATAGCTGGAGCGGGCAGGTACGAGCAGTACTTC	CASSIAGAGRYEQYF
TRBV13	TRBJ2-5	TRBD2	.	TGTGCCAGCATCCGACTAGCGGGGGCCCCCCGGGGAGAGACCCAGTACTTC	CASIRLAGAPRGETQYF
TRBV9	TRBJ2-7	TRBD2	.	TGTGCCAGCAGCGTAGGTTCTAGCGGGAGTTACGAGCAGTACTTC	CASSVGSSGSYEQYF
TRBV5-4	TRBJ2-3	TRBD2	once	TGTGCCAGTACAGGGCCTAGCGGGAGTTGGCTAAACACAGATACGCAGTATTTT	CASTGPSGSWLNTDTQYF
TRBV5-8	TRBJ1-5	TRBD1	few	TGTGCCAGCAGCTTACGGACAGGGGGTCAGCCCCAGCATTTT	CASSLRTGGQPQHF
TRBV15	TRBJ2-2	.	.	TGTGCCACCAGCAGAGACTTTAACACCGGGGAGCTGTTTTTT	CATSRDFNTGELFF
TRBV7-6	TRBJ2-5	.	few	TGTGCCAGCAGTTTACGACCCTTTCAGGGAGAGACCCAGTACTTC	CASSLRPFQGETQYF
TRBV14	TRBJ2-7	.	few	TGTGCCAGCAGCCAAGGAGGGGGGGTCTACGAGCAGTACTTC	CASSQGGGVYEQYF
TRBV28	TRBJ2-3	TRBD2	.	TGTGCCAGCAGGCTTGCCGTAGCGGGAGGGAGCACAGATACGCAGTATTTT	CASRLAVAGGSTDTQYF
TRBV6-2/TRBV6-3	TRBJ2-1	.	.	TGTGCCAGCAGTTATATCGGCGGGCCACACAATGAGCAGTTCTTC	CASSYIGGPHNEQFF
TRBV11-2	TRBJ2-5	TRBD2	.	TGTGCCAGCAGCTTATACGGGGGGGCCCGGGAGACCCAGTACTTC	CASSLYGGARETQYF
TRBV29-1	TRBJ2-1	.	few	TGCAGCGTTGGAGGAAATGAGCAGTTCTTC	CSVGGNEQFF
TRBV9	TRBJ1-2	TRBD1	.	TGTGCCAGCAGCGTAGGGACAGGAGCTAACTATGGCTACACCTTC	CASSVGTGANYGYTF
TRBV23-1	TRBJ1-6	.	.	TGCGCCAGCAGTCATACAGGAAATTCACCCCTCCACTTT	CASSHTGNSPLHF
TRBV7-8	TRBJ2-7	TRBD2	.	TGTGCCAGCAGCTTAGTGACTAGCGGGAGGGCCTCCTACGAGCAGTACTTC	CASSLVTSGRASYEQYF